This T cell receptor (beta chain) was captured by sequencing in a study of OX40 agonist ivuxolimab in advanced cancers. Study background: The patients received ivuxolimab by intravenous route every 2 weeks at 0.01 to 10 mg/kg.

Findings and limits, study-wide: There were, on average, more expanded clones in CD8+ T cells than in CD4+. The expanded peripheral T cells' antigen specificity was not determined.

Sequencing used immunoSEQ multiplex PCR; TCRdb keeps in-frame clones, though not all of them. The repertoire holds 30,000 to 40,000 clones, roughly nine tenths seen once, with roughly 40% in the top ten. Of note for this clone: Its specificity is unknown.

This CDR3 region has 14 residues. Germline V gene data show CDR1 as MNHEY and CDR2 as SMNVEV (reference sequence). V shed 0 bases and J shed 2 bases, with 8 bases lying between them. Blood got drawn at baseline, again on cycle 4 day 1, and then on cycle 7 day 1. The clonotype comes from an adult with an advanced solid tumor such as melanoma, head and neck, liver or kidney cancer. This chain joins TRBV27 and TRBJ2-7; no firm D call. The sequenced sample was CD4+ or CD8+ T cells sorted from blood, obtained in a trial of the OX40 agonist ivuxolimab. CDR3 DNA sequence: TGTGCCAGCAGTTTATCGGCAGGTCCCTACGAGCAGTACTTC. Translated, it gives CASSLSAGPYEQYF.